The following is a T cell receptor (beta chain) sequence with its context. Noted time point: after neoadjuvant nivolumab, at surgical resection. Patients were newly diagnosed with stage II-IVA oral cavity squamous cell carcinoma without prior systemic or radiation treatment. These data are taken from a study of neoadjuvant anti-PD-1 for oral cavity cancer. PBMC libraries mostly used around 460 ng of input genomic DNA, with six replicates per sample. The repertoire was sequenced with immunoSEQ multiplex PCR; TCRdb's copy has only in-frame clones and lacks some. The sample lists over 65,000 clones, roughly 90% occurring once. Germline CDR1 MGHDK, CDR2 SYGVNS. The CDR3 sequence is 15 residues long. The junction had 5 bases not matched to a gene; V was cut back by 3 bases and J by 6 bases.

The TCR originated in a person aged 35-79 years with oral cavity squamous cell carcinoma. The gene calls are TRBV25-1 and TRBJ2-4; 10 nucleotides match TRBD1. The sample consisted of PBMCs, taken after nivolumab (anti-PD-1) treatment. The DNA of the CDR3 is TGTGCCAGCAGTGACCCAGGACAGGGGGGAAACATTCAGTACTTC. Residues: CASSDPGQGGNIQYF.